The rows below give T cell receptor beta chains drawn from one sample of a study of cytomegalovirus exposure and HLA in healthy donors. This table comes from immunoSEQ multiplex PCR, and its TCRdb copy is limited to in-frame clones, with some not included. The data show about 91,000 clones, 85% to 90% seen once. The specimen sequenced was PBMCs. These receptors were collected from a young man in good health and CMV-seronegative. CDR3s include the opening cysteine and the closing phenylalanine or tryptophan. The D gene is left open where the match is weak. Not all rows give a size; the values are once, few, many and, for expanded clones, a class.

V gene	clone size	J gene	CDR3 length	D gene	CDR3 DNA	CDR3 protein
TRBV30	-	TRBJ2-5	15	TRBD1	TGTGCCTGGAGCCCCCTGGGACAGGGGTCCCAGACCCAGTACTTC	CAWSPLGQGSQTQYF
TRBV30	-	TRBJ2-7	17	TRBD1	TGTGCCTGGAGTGATTCGATTACCCGGGACAGACTGTACGAGCAGTACTTC	CAWSDSITRDRLYEQYF
TRBV4-1	-	TRBJ2-6	18	TRBD2	TGCGCCAGCAGCCTTTGGACTAGCGGGTCTGACGGGGCCAACGTCCTGACTTTC	CASSLWTSGSDGANVLTF
TRBV28	-	TRBJ2-5	14	TRBD2	TGTGCCAGCAGGGGGGGGTGGGAGAAAGAGACCCAGTACTTC	CASRGGWEKETQYF
TRBV15	-	TRBJ1-2	17	-	TGTGCCACCAGCATAAATCCCCGGGACATCAGTGCAGGAGGCTACACCTTC	CATSINPRDISAGGYTF
TRBV30	-	TRBJ2-5	13	-	TGTGCCTGGAGTCGGCAGGGTGCGGAGACCCAGTACTTC	CAWSRQGAETQYF
TRBV27	-	TRBJ1-6	13	-	TGTGCCAGCAGTACCTATAGGGGTTCACCCCTCCACTTT	CASSTYRGSPLHF
TRBV5-6	-	TRBJ1-2	16	-	TGTGCCAGCAGCTTGTTGGAGACGGTGACTAACTATGGCTACACCTTC	CASSLLETVTNYGYTF
TRBV4-3	-	TRBJ2-7	15	TRBD2	TGCGCCAGCAGCCAATATCTAGCGGGGGCCTACGAGCAGTACTTC	CASSQYLAGAYEQYF
TRBV7-9	few	TRBJ2-5	14	TRBD1	TGTGCCAGCAGCTTGACAGGGAGTGGGGAGACCCAGTACTTC	CASSLTGSGETQYF
TRBV6-5	-	TRBJ2-3	15	TRBD2	TGTGCCAGCAGTTACTCGAATTCGGGGGGAGATACGCAGTATTTT	CASSYSNSGGDTQYF
TRBV28	few	TRBJ1-5	14	-	TGTGCCAGCAGTTTCAGGGGAACCCACCAGCCCCAGCATTTT	CASSFRGTHQPQHF
TRBV30	-	TRBJ1-5	13	TRBD1	TGTGCCTGGGGGACAGGGGGCGATCAGCCCCAGCATTTT	CAWGTGGDQPQHF
TRBV7-2	once	TRBJ1-4	15	-	TGTGCCAGCAGCTTAAGCGGGATTACCAGTGAAAAACTGTTTTTT	CASSLSGITSEKLFF
TRBV7-2	-	TRBJ2-5	15	TRBD1	TGTGCCAGCAGCTTTGACAGGGGGAAGCGGGAGACCCAGTACTTC	CASSFDRGKRETQYF
TRBV7-8	few	TRBJ1-2	15	TRBD1	TGTGCCAGCAGCTCCCGGACAGGCAAAAGTGATGGCTACACCTTC	CASSSRTGKSDGYTF
TRBV9	-	TRBJ2-1	15	-	TGTGCCAGCAGCGTAGTAGCGGAGGAAGGGTATGAGCAGTTCTTC	CASSVVAEEGYEQFF
TRBV7-2	-	TRBJ2-1	19	TRBD2	TGTGCCAGCAGCCCCCACGGACTAGCGGGAGACGGGGTTTACAATGAGCAGTTCTTC	CASSPHGLAGDGVYNEQFF
TRBV11-3	-	TRBJ2-3	13	-	TGTGCCAGCAGCTTGGCCCTGGCAGATACGCAGTATTTT	CASSLALADTQYF
TRBV4-3	-	TRBJ2-7	16	-	TGCGCCAGCAGCCAAGATTTCGCAGCGAGAAACTACGAGCAGTACTTC	CASSQDFAARNYEQYF
TRBV25-1	-	TRBJ1-6	14	TRBD1	TGTGCCAGCAGACCCGGGACAGATAATTCACCCCTCCACTTT	CASRPGTDNSPLHF
TRBV28	few	TRBJ1-1	12	TRBD1	TGTGCCAGCACCCGGGGGGGACAGGAAGCTTTCTTT	CASTRGGQEAFF
TRBV6-5	-	TRBJ1-1	14	-	TGTGCCAGCCAAAAGAGACATTCGAACACTGAAGCTTTCTTT	CASQKRHSNTEAFF
TRBV12-5	-	TRBJ2-3	16	TRBD2	TGTGCTAGTGGTTCGGGAGCGGGAGGATTCACAGATACGCAGTATTTT	CASGSGAGGFTDTQYF
TRBV9	-	TRBJ2-2	19	-	TGTGCCAGCACCGAAAACCCAGGGGGGCGAGAGACAAACACCGGGGAGCTGTTTTTT	CASTENPGGRETNTGELFF